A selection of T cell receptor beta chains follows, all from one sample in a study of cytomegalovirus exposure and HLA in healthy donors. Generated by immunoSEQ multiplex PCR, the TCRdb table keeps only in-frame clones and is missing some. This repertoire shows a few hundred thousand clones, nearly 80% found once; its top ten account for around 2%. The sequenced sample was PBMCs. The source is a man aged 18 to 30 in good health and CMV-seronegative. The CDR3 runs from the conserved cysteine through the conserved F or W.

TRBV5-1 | CASSYSTGGGNTIYF
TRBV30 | CAWSRMGTNYGYTF
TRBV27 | CASSTGAWDTQYF
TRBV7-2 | CASSLDSDSSSYEQYF
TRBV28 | CASTYGFTGNEQFF
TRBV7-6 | CASSLGRVRLNTEAFF
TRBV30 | CAWSPQPQGREQYF
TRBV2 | CASSISPGTGAANRAYNSPLHF
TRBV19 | CASSRQGAEQYF
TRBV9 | CASSASPTGSVTDTQYF
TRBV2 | CASRADRENEKLFF
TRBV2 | CASSETGQGYHEQYF
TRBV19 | CASSIGASQRQPQHF
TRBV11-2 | CASSLTSLERGSYEQYF
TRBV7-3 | CASSRSGAGGRRNEQFF
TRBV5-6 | CASSLGLAGSTDTQYF
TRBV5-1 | CASSHRTSGGTSGANVLTF
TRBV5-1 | CASSSKLAGGYNEQFF
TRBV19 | CASSGRLAGNTGELFF
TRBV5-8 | CASSLGQVNEQYF
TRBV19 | CASTPVNSNQPQHF
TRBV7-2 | CASSSHTVYGEQYF
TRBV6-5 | CASSSNRQGANYGYTF
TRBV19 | CASSLGGSGTGELFF
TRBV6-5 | CASRDRGSTEAFF
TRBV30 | CAWRRGVDRAHGANVLTF
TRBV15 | CATSREEGSRGVGEAFF
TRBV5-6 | CASTPDRGRRKAFF
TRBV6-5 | CASRQQGLETQYF
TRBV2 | CASSQNRKLDEQFF
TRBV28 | CGASGQGHYGYTF
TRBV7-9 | CASSWSGGASDEQFF